This T cell receptor (beta chain) was obtained from a study of T cells in Graves' hyperthyroidism and ophthalmopathy (dated by TCRdb to between 2017 and 2020). Regarding the study in general: Peripheral blood was sampled at the time of initial diagnosis, prior to any treatment. To identify distinguishing TCR V-J signatures, a discovery cohort of 95 to 100 patients was used, comprising 43 with Graves' ophthalmopathy and 57 with stable Graves' hyperthyroidism. Prospective prediction of ophthalmopathy was tested in an independent validation cohort of under 20 hyperthyroidism patients and 17 patients who later progressed to ophthalmopathy. For training and testing, the 100 or so patients in the discovery cohort were randomly divided in a 7:3 ratio. In several Graves' hyperthyroidism patients, the study also compared T-cell repertoires from thyroid tissue with T-cell repertoires from blood. After sampling, hyperthyroidism patients received methimazole starting at 30 mg daily, and ophthalmopathy patients received high-dose intravenous methylprednisolone. The paper describes TCR Vbeta CDR3 sequencing of 120 to 150 peripheral blood samples, made up of 43 ophthalmopathy patients, some 80 hyperthyroidism patients and some 17 progressor patients. Paper-wide results and their limitations: No statistical method was used to set the sample size in advance, and investigators knew the group allocation. Ophthalmopathy was separated from stable hyperthyroidism by a 13 V-J signature model, with around 88% sensitivity and about 81% specificity obtained in cross-validation and 80%/75% obtained in testing. Most expanded thyroid clonotypes (frequency above 0.001) were also found in blood, which suggests that blood repertoires may mirror thyroid immune responses. In validation, the model predicted progression to ophthalmopathy a median of about 5.9 months before onset, with roughly 68% sensitivity and almost 75% specificity.

The TCR beta CDR3 regions were amplified from RNA transcripts. A first-round RT-PCR of the TCR CDR3 used the HTBI primer set with the Qiagen OneStep RT-PCR kit. The libraries were constructed in a second round of multiplex PCR and then size-selected and purified. Libraries were sequenced paired-end with 100 bp reads on an Illumina HiSeq2000. The source study handled its data this way. SOAPnuke was used to process the raw data, throwing out any read that contained adapters or uncalled bases, had a mean Phred below 15, or lacked an exact constant-primer or identifier match. High-quality paired reads were merged with COPE v1.2.5, and unique nucleotide sequences were defined as clonotypes. MiTCR v1.1 was used to align clonotypes to the IMGT TRBV, TRBD and TRBJ reference segments. The analysis was restricted to V-J combinations with a frequency above 0.0001, which together covered 99% to 99.2% of the repertoires. The TCS score was defined as F50 (clonal expansion) divided by E x V (chaos), with BLOSUM62-based TCRdist calculated between CDR3 peptides within each V-J. Welch's t-statistics and random forest reduced some 510 V-J features to 10 to 15, which were used in a naive Bayes classifier (R e1071). TCRdb reprocessing: public reads trimmed at Q25 with fastp, clones called with MiXCR, in-frame beta chains kept. Under each unique CDR3 protein, matching rows form one entry showing the most common genes and DNA. Clone size and V and J calls follow TCRdb, not the original study. The sample profile shows approximately 400,000 distinct CDR3 sequences; about 14% of them were found once. The ten largest clones capture around 20% of the sample.

Ophthalmopathy patients had moderately to severely active disease, with a Clinical Activity Score of 3 or more, a NOSPECS grade of 4 or more, and a disease duration of less than 3 months. Any patient with an uncontrolled infection, another autoimmune disease, pregnancy or lactation was excluded. Diagnoses were established on the basis of clinical symptoms, serum thyroxine and TRAb, thyroid ultrasound, and orbital computed tomography. Ficoll-Paque density gradient centrifugation was used to isolate PBMCs from around 10 ml of fresh peripheral blood. Total RNA was extracted with Trizol reagent, and quality was checked on an Agilent 2100 Bioanalyzer. Via the germline V gene, CDR1 is SNHLY and CDR2 FYNNEI. Trimming accounts for 6 bases at V and 5 bases at J, while the number of junction bases matched to no gene is 5. The CDR3 starts with the cysteine, ends with the phenylalanine, and has 15 residues. Kept here is only the CDR3 DNA, which spans 45 bases and is read in frame from base 1.

This clonotype was seen more than once but under ten times. Its antigen remains undetermined. Per-base quality was not reported, and no clone a single base away is much larger than it. Sequencing was done on a sample of blood. Recombination connected TRBV2 to TRBJ2-3, with 13 middle bases fitting TRBD2. The sequence came from a woman aged 30 to 39 with Graves' ophthalmopathy. The CDR3 region: CASRGLAGAKDTQYF. The nucleotide sequence reads as follows: TGTGCCAGCAGAGGACTAGCGGGGGCGAAAGATACGCAGTATTTT.